The next 17 T cell receptor beta chains were all read from a single sample in a study of CD8+ T cells in alopecia areata. Sequencing relied on a cDNA template that was reverse transcribed from extracted RNA. Libraries were prepared by immunoSEQ multiplex PCR; TCRdb keeps only in-frame clonotypes and omits some of them. Observed in the sample are some 2,500 clones, none of them singletons. The specimen sequenced was lesional skin. The receptors here all came from a C3H/HeJ mouse with alopecia areata. As its MHC haplotype, the strain has H2-k.

The table lists this clone with many counts. These gene names are mouse names. The read is 4 residues too short to cover the CDR3 end, so that end is filled in from the germline J gene. The chain joins TRBV13-2 to TRBJ1-1, with a possible D match to TRBD1 (5 bases). Germline loops: CDR1 NNHNN, CDR2 SYGAGS (reference sequence). This CDR3 is 14 amino acids long. V gave up 0 bases and J gave up 0 bases, with 6 bases separating them. CDR3 DNA, as far as it was read: TGTGCCAGCGGTGATGCGACAGCAAACACA. This codes for CASGDATANT. In full, the CDR3 is CASGDATANTEVFF.

This clone was counted a few times. Gene names and germline match the mouse. Sequencing ends 4 residues short of the CDR3 end; the germline J gene provides the rest. The chain carries TRBV2 and TRBJ1-2, with 11 positions matching TRBD1. Germline V lookup: CDR1 LGHNA, CDR2 YSYQKL. V was clipped by 4 bases and J by 4 bases; unmatched bases: 2. This CDR3 comprises 14 residues. This CDR3 reads CASSRDRGSSDYTF. CDR3 DNA, as far as it was read: TGTGCCAGCAGCCGGGACAGGGGGAGCTCC. The whole variable domain, remainder taken from reference TRBV2 and TRBJ1-2, is DPKIIQKPKYLVAVTGSEKILICEQYLGHNAMYWYRQSAKKPLEFMFSYSYQKLMDNQTASSRFQPQSSKKNHLDLQITALKPDDSATYFCASSRDRGSSDYTFGSGTRLLVI.

The table lists this clone with many counts. Any gene name here is a mouse gene name. The read terminates 4 residues before the CDR3 end, so the remaining end is supplied by the germline J gene. The chain carries TRBV13-2 and TRBJ2-7; 8 nucleotides line up with TRBD2. This CDR3 has 13 residues. Germline lookup yields CDR1 NNHNN and CDR2 SYGAGS (reference sequence). The covered CDR3 bases are TGTGCCAGCGGTGATGCCTGGGGGGAT. Protein sequence: CASGDAWGD. In full, the CDR3 is CASGDAWGDEQYF.

This clone was picked up many times. Each gene name is a mouse one. Read data end 4 residues before the CDR3 end; the end is taken from the germline J gene. The rearrangement joins TRBV13-1 to TRBJ2-1; 8 bases fit TRBD2. This CDR3 contains 14 residues. Trimming at V came to 4 bases and at J to 2 bases, leaving 2 bases not matched to a gene. Germline V gives CDR1 NSHNY, CDR2 SYGAGN. The CDR3 sequence: CASSWDWYYAEQFF. The sequenced CDR3 bases are TGTGCCAGCAGTTGGGACTGGTACTATGCT.

This clone was seen repeatedly, ten times or more. Each gene name is a mouse one. Read data end 4 residues before the CDR3 end; the end is taken from the germline J gene. The chain combines TRBV13-3 with TRBJ2-3; 11 bases are a match to TRBD2. The CDR3 extends over 17 amino acids. Trimming cost V 2 bases and J 0 bases; bases outside gene matches: 5. The germline V gene encodes CDR1 NNHDY and CDR2 SYVADS. CDR3 sequence reads: CASSEGTGGPSAETLYF. The sequenced CDR3 bases are TGTGCCAGCAGTGAGGGGACTGGGGGCCCTAGTGCAGAA.

This clone was observed at least ten times. The gene names given are mouse names. With the read ending 4 residues before the CDR3 end, the germline J gene is used to fill in that end. The V gene is TRBV13-3, the J gene TRBJ2-7; 8 bases align to TRBD2. The CDR3 runs 14 residues. Germline assignment: CDR1 NNHDY and CDR2 SYVADS. V lost 4 bases to trimming and J lost 1 base; unmatched junction nucleotides: 4. The covered CDR3 bases are TGTGCCAGCAGTTTTGGGGGGGGGTCCTAT. It encodes CASSFGGGSY. In full, the CDR3 reads CASSFGGGSYEQYF.

The sample holds many counts of this clone. At residue 12, the DNA translation does not agree with TCRdb's protein; the protein displayed here is the one encoded by the DNA. Mouse names are used for the genes. The CDR3 loop reads CASSPTDPSGNTLYF. The CDR3 DNA, read in part, is TGTGCTAGCAGCCCGACAGACCCTTCTGGAAATACG. The chain couples TRBV29 to TRBJ1-3; D might be TRBD1 (5 bases). The read falls 3 residues short of the CDR3 end, and the missing part is taken from the germline J gene. Germline V gene sequence: CDR1 MSHET, CDR2 SYDVDS. The V end lost 6 bases, the J end lost 0 bases, and 12 bases lay between the germline ends. This CDR3 has 15 amino acids.

Of note for this clone: Mouse germline and gene names are used. The read falls 4 residues short of the CDR3 end, and the missing part is taken from the germline J gene. The chain is built from TRBV13-2 and TRBJ2-3; 9 bases are shared with TRBD1. With V trimmed by 5 bases and J by 2 bases, 3 bases remained unmatched. The CDR3 extends over 14 amino acids. In germline, CDR1 is NNHNN, CDR2 SYGAGS (reference sequence). The CDR3 sequence: CASGDRGDAETLYF. The part of the CDR3 DNA that was read is TGTGCCAGCGGGGACAGGGGTGATGCAGAA.

This clone has more than one count but fewer than ten. Gene names denote mouse genes. The DNA ends 4 residues before the CDR3 does, and the rest of the CDR3 is filled in from the germline J gene. The chain links TRBV4 to TRBJ2-3; either TRBD1 or TRBD2 may supply D (5 bases each). V was pared by 4 bases and J by 0 bases, with 8 bases between. This CDR3 region has 14 residues. Germline V gives CDR1 LGHDT, CDR2 YNNKQL (reference sequence). The CDR3 sequence: CASSWGSSAETLYF. CDR3 DNA, as far as it was read: TGTGCCAGCAGCTGGGGGAGTAGTGCAGAA. Full variable domain (remainder filled in from reference TRBV4 and TRBJ2-3): ETAVFQTPNYHVTQVGNEVSFNCKQTLGHDTMYWYKQDSKKLLKIMFSYNNKQLIVNETVPRRFSPQSSDKAHLNLRIKSVEPEDSAVYLCASSWGSSAETLYFGSGTRLTVL.

This clone has just a few counts. The genes and germline here are from mouse. The CDR3 end is not reached by the read, which stops 4 residues before it; the germline J gene fills it in. V usage is TRBV13-3 and J usage is TRBJ1-2; 10 bases agree with TRBD1. Germline CDR1 and CDR2: NNHDY and SYVADS. This CDR3 spans 15 amino acids. V was clipped by 0 bases and J by 2 bases; unmatched bases: 1. The CDR3: CASSDEGQGNSDYTF. Partial CDR3 DNA: TGTGCCAGCAGTGATGAGGGACAGGGGAACTCC.

This clone has ten or more counts. Here the gene names and germline are mouse. The sequenced fragment ends 4 residues before the CDR3 boundary, so the rest is inferred from the germline J gene. The chain is built from TRBV12-2 and TRBJ2-5, with D perhaps TRBD2 (6 bases). Trimming took off 0 bases at V and 2 bases at J, with 8 bases between the two ends. The CDR3 is made up of 14 amino acids. Germline V gives CDR1 SGHLS, CDR2 HYDKME. CDR3: CASSLWGIQDTQYF. The CDR3 DNA, read in part, is TGTGCCAGCTCTCTCTGGGGGATCCAAGAC.

This clone was counted ten times or more. Gene and germline names: mouse. With the read ending 4 residues before the CDR3 end, the germline J gene is used to fill in that end. The rearrangement joins TRBV14 to TRBJ2-5; D is perhaps TRBD1 (6 bases). Trimming removed 1 base from V and 0 bases from J, with 9 bases in between. The germline V gene encodes CDR1 SGHDT and CDR2 FRDEAV. This CDR3 contains 15 residues. Incomplete CDR3 DNA: TGTGCCAGCAGTTTCAGGGGGTTTAACCAAGAC. It yields the protein CASSFRGFNQD. The CDR3 as a whole reads CASSFRGFNQDTQYF.

This clone rates as medium-sized. Mouse gene names and germline throughout. Read data end 4 residues before the CDR3 end; the end is taken from the germline J gene. This chain joins TRBV1 and TRBJ2-1; tentative D call: TRBD1 (6 bases). Trimming pared 0 bases from V and 4 bases from J, leaving 13 bases between. Germline CDR1 NSQYPW, CDR2 LRSPGD (reference sequence). CDR3 length equals 16 residues. The CDR3 protein is CTCSADRAGEYAEQFF. The CDR3 bases that were read are TGCACCTGCAGTGCAGATCGGGCAGGGGAGTATGCT.

The sample holds many counts of this clone. Mouse gene names apply. The read ends 4 residues early relative to the CDR3; the germline J gene fills the gap. This chain joins TRBV3 and TRBJ2-2; 9 nucleotides match TRBD2. The junction had 4 bases not matched to a gene; V was cut back by 5 bases and J by 3 bases. Germline CDR1 and CDR2: SNHLY and FYNGKV (reference sequence). The CDR3 covers 15 residues. CDR3 residues: CASSPGLGHTGQLYF. CDR3 DNA, as far as it was read: TGTGCCAGCAGCCCGGGACTGGGACACACCGGG.

This clone appeared many times. Each gene name is a mouse one. The read ends 4 residues shy of where the CDR3 ends; the end is completed using the germline J gene. The chain employs TRBV14 and TRBJ1-1, with 11 positions matching TRBD1. Looked up from germline, CDR1 is SGHDT and CDR2 is FRDEAV. After removal of 4 bases from V and 4 bases from J, the junction contained 3 bases not matched to a gene. The CDR3 contains 14 residues. The CDR3 loop is CASSPGTGGTEVFF. The CDR3 bases that were read are TGTGCCAGCAGTCCCGGGACAGGGGGCACA.

This clone came up a few times. At one end, the junction sequence differs from germline, possibly due to a read error. All gene names here are mouse names. The CDR3 goes on 4 residues after the read ends, and that part is filled in from the germline J gene. This sequence joins TRBV17 and TRBJ2-7; D is unclear. The CDR3 is 11 residues long. Germline CDR1 is MNHDT and CDR2 is YYDKIL. The covered CDR3 bases are TGTGCCAGCAGTTTAACAGAT. It yields the protein CASSLTD. The entire CDR3 protein is CASSLTDEQYF.

This clone was observed at least ten times. Germline and genes: mouse. With the read ending 4 residues before the CDR3 end, the germline J gene is used to fill in that end. This chain joins TRBV13-3 and TRBJ2-1; no definite D call. V lost 2 bases to trimming and J lost 5 bases, with 8 bases between them. Germline CDR1 reads NNHDY; CDR2 reads SYVADS. The length of the CDR3 is 13 residues. The covered CDR3 bases are TGTGCCAGCAGTGACTACAGAAATGCT. Protein sequence: CASSDYRNA. The CDR3 in full is CASSDYRNAEQFF.